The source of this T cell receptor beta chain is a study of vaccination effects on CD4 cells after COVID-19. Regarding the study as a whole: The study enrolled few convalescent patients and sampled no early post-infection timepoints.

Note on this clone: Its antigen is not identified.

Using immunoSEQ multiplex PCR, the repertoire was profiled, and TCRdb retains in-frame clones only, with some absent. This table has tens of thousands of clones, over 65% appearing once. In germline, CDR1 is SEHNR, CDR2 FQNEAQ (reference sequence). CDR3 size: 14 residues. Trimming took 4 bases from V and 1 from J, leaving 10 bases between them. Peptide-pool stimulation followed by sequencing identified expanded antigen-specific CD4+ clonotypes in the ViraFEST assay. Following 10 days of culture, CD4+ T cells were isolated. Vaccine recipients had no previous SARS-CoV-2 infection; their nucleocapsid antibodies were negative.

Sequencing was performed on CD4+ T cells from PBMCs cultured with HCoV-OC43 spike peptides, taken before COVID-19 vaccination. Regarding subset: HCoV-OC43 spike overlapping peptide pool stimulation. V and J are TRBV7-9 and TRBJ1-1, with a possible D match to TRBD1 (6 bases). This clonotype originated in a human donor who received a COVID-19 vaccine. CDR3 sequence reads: CASSSTGKNTEAFF. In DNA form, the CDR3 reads TGTGCCAGCAGCTCTACAGGGAAGAACACTGAAGCTTTCTTT.